What follows are 11 T cell receptor beta chains derived from one specimen sequenced in a study of memory CD4+ T cells and cytomegalovirus serostatus. TCRdb's copy holds only in-frame clones and misses some; the assay was immunoSEQ multiplex PCR. The sample has over 40,000 clones, approximately 83% seen once. The sort gate was single viable CD3+CD4+CD8-CD45RO+ cells for memory CD4+ T cells. The sample was memory CD4+ T cells from blood. Every receptor here comes from an adult in good health and CMV-seronegative.

The V gene is TRBV10-3, the J gene TRBJ1-6; D is unresolved. The length of the CDR3 is 13 residues. The V gene lost 0 bases and the J gene lost 11 bases, with 8 bases spanning the gap. Germline values: CDR1 ENHRY, CDR2 SYGVKD. As DNA, the CDR3 is TGTGCCATCAGTGAGTCCGGAAGGGCACCCCTCCACTTT. Amino acids: CAISESGRAPLHF.

This chain connects TRBV7-6 to TRBJ2-5; 8 nucleotides line up with TRBD2. Looked up from germline, CDR1 is SGHVS and CDR2 is FNYEAQ. With V trimmed by 6 bases and J by 7 bases, 22 bases remained unmatched. This CDR3 is 18 amino acids long. CDR3 region: CASRFSAGGGSALGTQYF. In DNA form, the CDR3 reads TGTGCCAGCAGATTTTCCGCGGGGGGTGGCTCTGCTTTGGGGACCCAGTACTTC. Full variable domain (rest looked up from reference TRBV7-6 and TRBJ2-5): GAGVSQSPRYKVTKRGQDVALRCDPISGHVSLYWYRQALGQGPEFLTYFNYEAQQDKSGLPNDRFSAERPEGSISTLTIQRTEQRDSAMYRCASRFSAGGGSALGTQYFGPGTRLLVL.

The J gene is TRBJ1-2, the V gene TRBV19; perhaps TRBD1 as D (5 bases). Germline CDR1 reads LNHDA; CDR2 reads SQIVND (reference sequence). The CDR3 has 14 amino acids. Trimming pared 7 bases from V and 5 bases from J, leaving 17 bases between. CDR3 sequence reads: CASKPGGVEYGYTF. The CDR3 DNA is TGTGCCAGTAAGCCAGGAGGGGTGGAATATGGCTACACCTTC. The whole variable domain, remainder taken from reference TRBV19 and TRBJ1-2, is DGGITQSPKYLFRKEGQNVTLSCEQNLNHDAMYWYRQDPGQGLRLIYYSQIVNDFQKGDIAEGYSVSREKKESFPLTVTSAQKNPTAFYLCASKPGGVEYGYTFGSGTRLTVV.

The rearrangement uses TRBV29-1 and TRBJ1-2; no firm D call. This CDR3 is 13 amino acids long. V was clipped by 4 bases and J by 3 bases, with 12 bases between them. Germline V gene data show CDR1 as SQVTM and CDR2 as ANQGSEA. CDR3 in DNA: TGCAGCGTTGGTCAGGTTGTACACTATGGCTACACCTTC. It specifies CSVGQVVHYGYTF.

The V and J genes are TRBV7-9 and TRBJ1-6; D is uncertain. Germline CDR1 reads SEHNR; CDR2 reads FQNEAQ (reference sequence). V lost 6 bases and J lost 14, with 20 bases in between. The CDR3 is 14 amino acids. The CDR3 DNA sequence: TGTGCCAGCAGTCCAGGAGTTCTGGCTGAGTCCCTCCACTTT. Protein: CASSPGVLAESLHF.

This chain connects TRBV5-6 to TRBJ1-1; a possible D gene is TRBD1 (5 bases). The CDR3 covers 15 residues. The germline CDR1 and CDR2 sequences are SGHDT and YYEEEE. The V end was cut by 3 bases, the J end by 1 base, with 13 bases between. CDR3 nucleotide sequence: TGTGCCAGCAGCTCCGTAGGGGTCCAGAACACTGAAGCTTTCTTT. Amino acid sequence: CASSSVGVQNTEAFF.

The chain carries TRBV30 and TRBJ1-3; D call uncertain. The germline CDR1 and CDR2 sequences are GTSNPN and SVGIG (reference sequence). This CDR3 contains 14 residues. Trimming pared 1 base from V and 1 base from J, leaving 8 bases between. In DNA, the CDR3 is TGTGCCTGGAGTGGGCTAGGGTCTGGAAACACCATATATTTT. It specifies CAWSGLGSGNTIYF. Complete variable domain (other parts from reference TRBV30 and TRBJ1-3): SQTIHQWPATLVQPVGSPLSLECTVEGTSNPNLYWYRQAAGRGLQLLFYSVGIGQISSEVPQNLSASRPQDRQFILSSKKLLLSDSGFYLCAWSGLGSGNTIYFGEGSWLTVV.

The chain recombines TRBV7-8 with TRBJ1-3; D is unresolved. Germline values: CDR1 SGHVS, CDR2 FQNEAQ. There are 15 residues in the CDR3. V was clipped by 1 base and J by 4 bases, with 11 bases between them. The CDR3 nucleotides are TGTGCCAGCAGCTTAGAAGGGTCCCGGGGAAACACCATATATTTT. This encodes CASSLEGSRGNTIYF.

This clone was picked up one time. The chain has TRBV5-1 and TRBJ1-1, with a weak D call TRBD1 (5 bases). Trimming pared 3 bases from V and 2 bases from J, leaving 17 bases between. CDR1 and CDR2 from the germline V gene are SGHRS and YFSETQ. The length of the CDR3 is 16 residues. The CDR3 nucleotides read TGCGCCAGCAGCTCGGGGGGAGGTTCTCTTAACACTGAAGCTTTCTTT. Residues: CASSSGGGSLNTEAFF.

This sequence joins TRBV5-5 and TRBJ1-1; no clear D. CDR3 size: 15 residues. Between the trimmed V and J ends, which lost 4 bases and 0 bases, there was a span of 13 bases. Looked up from germline, CDR1 is SGHKS and CDR2 is YYEKEE (reference sequence). The CDR3 is CASSGSWRVNTEAFF. DNA of the CDR3: TGTGCCAGCAGCGGTTCGTGGAGGGTGAACACTGAAGCTTTCTTT.

This clone was recorded a few times. This CDR3 reads CASSTAENTEAFF. CDR3 bases: TGTGCCAGTAGTACAGCTGAAAACACTGAAGCTTTCTTT. V and J are TRBV19 and TRBJ1-1; D gene uncertain. This CDR3 has 13 amino acids. Germline V gene sequence: CDR1 LNHDA, CDR2 SQIVND (reference sequence). Trimming shortened V by 4 bases and J by 2 bases, and 8 bases separated the two germline ends. The full variable domain, rest sourced from reference TRBV19 and TRBJ1-1, is DGGITQSPKYLFRKEGQNVTLSCEQNLNHDAMYWYRQDPGQGLRLIYYSQIVNDFQKGDIAEGYSVSREKKESFPLTVTSAQKNPTAFYLCASSTAENTEAFFGQGTRLTVV.